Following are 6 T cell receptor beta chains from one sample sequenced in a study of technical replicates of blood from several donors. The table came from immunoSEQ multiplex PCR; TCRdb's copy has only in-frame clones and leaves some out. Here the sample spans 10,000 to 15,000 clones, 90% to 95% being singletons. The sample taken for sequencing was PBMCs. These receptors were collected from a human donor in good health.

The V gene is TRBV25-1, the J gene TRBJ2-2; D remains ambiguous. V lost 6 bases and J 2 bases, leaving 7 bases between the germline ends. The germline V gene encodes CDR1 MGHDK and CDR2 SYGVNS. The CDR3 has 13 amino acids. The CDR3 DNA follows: TGTGCCAGCAGACTGACTAACACCGGGGAGCTGTTTTTT. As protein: CASRLTNTGELFF.

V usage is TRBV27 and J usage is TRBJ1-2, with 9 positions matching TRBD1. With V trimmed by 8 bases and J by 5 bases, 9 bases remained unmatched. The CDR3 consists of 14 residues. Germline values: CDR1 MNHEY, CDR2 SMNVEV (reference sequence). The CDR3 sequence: CASGGQGPRYGYTF. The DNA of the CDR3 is TGTGCCAGCGGAGGACAGGGGCCCCGGTATGGCTACACCTTC.

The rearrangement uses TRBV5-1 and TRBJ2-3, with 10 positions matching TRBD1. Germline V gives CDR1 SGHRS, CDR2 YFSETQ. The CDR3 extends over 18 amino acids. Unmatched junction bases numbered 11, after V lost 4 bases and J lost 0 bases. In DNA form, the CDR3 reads TGCGCCAGCAGCGCGAAGCCGACAGGGGGCGGGAGCACAGATACGCAGTATTTT. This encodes CASSAKPTGGGSTDTQYF.

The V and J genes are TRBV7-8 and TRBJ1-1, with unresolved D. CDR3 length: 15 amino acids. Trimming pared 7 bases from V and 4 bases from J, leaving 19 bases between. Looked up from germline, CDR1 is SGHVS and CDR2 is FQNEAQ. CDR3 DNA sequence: TGTGCCAGCAATCGAAGAGGTGGAGGTGGCACTGAAGCTTTCTTT. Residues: CASNRRGGGGTEAFF.

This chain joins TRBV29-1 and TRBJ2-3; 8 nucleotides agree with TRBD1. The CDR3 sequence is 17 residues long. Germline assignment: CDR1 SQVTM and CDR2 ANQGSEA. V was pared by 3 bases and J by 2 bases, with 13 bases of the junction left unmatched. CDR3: CSVDPTGGPSLTDTQYF. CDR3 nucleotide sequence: TGCAGCGTTGACCCCACAGGGGGTCCCAGCCTCACAGATACGCAGTATTTT.

This chain's CDR3 is CASSDGQGADTQYF. The CDR3 DNA reads TGTGCCAGCAGTGACGGACAGGGGGCAGATACGCAGTATTTT. The V call is TRBV6-4, the J call TRBJ2-3; 10 bases line up with TRBD1. In germline, CDR1 is MRHNA, CDR2 SNTAGT. CDR3 length: 14 amino acids. After removal of 2 bases from V and 4 bases from J, the junction contained 0 bases not matched to a gene.